This entry features one T cell receptor (beta chain) sequence. As yet, its antigen is unknown. This CDR3 region has 10 residues. The germline CDR1 and CDR2 sequences are GTSNPN and SVGIG (reference sequence). V lost 8 bases, J lost 7 bases, and 10 bases lay in between. Assay used: immunoSEQ multiplex PCR; TCRdb lists only in-frame clones, some missing. The sample records approximately 49,000 clones, 75% to 90% being singletons. The data are from a study of OX40 agonist ivuxolimab in advanced cancers. Study in general: Patients enrolled in dose escalation were diagnosed with hepatocellular carcinoma, melanoma, renal cell or head and neck cancer. Eligibility rules accepted prior anti-PD-1, anti-PD-L1 or anti-CTLA-4 therapy, and approximately 40% had some.

Findings and limits, study-wide: CD4+ T cells averaged fewer expanded clones than CD8+ T cells. Within 6 weeks, CD4+ and CD8+ blood T cells expanded clonally at 0.1 to 3.0 mg/kg.

This TCR derives from an adult with an advanced solid tumor such as melanoma, head and neck, liver or kidney cancer. The sequenced sample was CD4+ or CD8+ T cells sorted from blood, obtained in a trial of the OX40 agonist ivuxolimab. The chain employs TRBV30 and TRBJ2-3; D might be TRBD1 or TRBD2, each matching 5 bases. The chain's CDR3 is CAAGAYTQYF. CDR3 coding DNA: TGTGCCGCCGGGGCCTATACGCAGTATTTT.